Below are 12 T cell receptor beta chains sequenced from a single sample in a study of shared clonotypes between healthy human individuals. Sequencing used immunoSEQ multiplex PCR; TCRdb keeps in-frame clones, though not all of them. Among fewer than 3 million clones, just under 95% were seen once, and the ten largest hold approximately 0.39%. The material sequenced was naive CD4+ T cells from PBMCs. Noted subset: CD45RA+ positively selected. The receptors were gathered from a young man in good health. Some clones in this sample may be carry-over from other donors' samples.

The J gene is TRBJ2-6, the V gene TRBV11-3, with TRBD1 as a possible D gene (5 bases). The CDR3 has 16 residues. CDR1 is SGHNT, CDR2 YENEEA, per germline. The V and J ends lost 1 base and 4 bases respectively, with 11 bases between them. This chain's CDR3 is CASSLGQGVGANVLTF. CDR3 bases: TGTGCCAGCAGCTTAGGTCAAGGGGTCGGGGCCAACGTCCTGACTTTC.

The chain couples TRBV29-1 to TRBJ2-1; D possibly matches TRBD1 or TRBD2 (6 bases each). CDR3 length: 18 residues. V dropped 5 bases and J dropped 1 base, with 24 bases sitting between them. Germline-derived CDR1 and CDR2 are SQVTM and ANQGSEA. CDR3 DNA sequence: TGCAGCGTTTCTGTAAGTTTGGAGGGGGATAGGTCCTACAATGAGCAGTTCTTC. Residues: CSVSVSLEGDRSYNEQFF.

The chain recombines TRBV7-8 with TRBJ1-5, with unresolved D. Trimming took off 5 bases at V and 0 bases at J, with 14 bases between the two ends. The CDR3 sequence is 16 residues long. Looked up from germline, CDR1 is SGHVS and CDR2 is FQNEAQ. CDR3 in amino acids: CASSPAPWDSNQPQHF. As DNA, the CDR3 is TGTGCCAGCAGCCCAGCCCCGTGGGATAGCAATCAGCCCCAGCATTTT.

The chain employs TRBV6-1 and TRBJ1-1; TRBD1 matches at 9 bases. CDR1 and CDR2 from the germline V gene are MNHNS and SASEGT. The CDR3 is made up of 16 amino acids. V was clipped by 2 bases and J by 8 bases; unmatched bases: 12. The CDR3 bases are TGTGCCAGCAGTGAAAGTTTCCCGGGACAGGGAAGAGAAGCTTTCTTT. Translation: CASSESFPGQGREAFF.

The chain carries TRBV9 and TRBJ2-1, with D perhaps given as TRBD1 or TRBD2 (5 bases each). The V gene's germline CDR1 is SGDLS and CDR2 YYNGEE. This CDR3 has 11 residues. With 3 bases removed from V and 11 bases from J, the gap between germline ends came to 9 bases. Written as DNA, the CDR3 is TGTGCCAGCAGCGGGGGACGTCAGCAGTTCTTC. Its protein is CASSGGRQQFF.

As concerns this clone: The same CDR3 also results from other DNA sequences found in this sample. This chain uses TRBV7-3 with TRBJ2-3; possible D gene TRBD2, 6 bases. Trimming took 3 bases from V and 0 from J, leaving 10 bases between them. The germline V gene has CDR1 SGHTA and CDR2 FQGTGA. CDR3 size: 15 residues. The DNA of the CDR3 is TGTGCCAGCAGCTTGGGACTTACTAGCACAGATACGCAGTATTTT. Its translation: CASSLGLTSTDTQYF.

The chain joins TRBV27 to TRBJ2-7, with 8 positions matching TRBD1. Looked up from germline, CDR1 is MNHEY and CDR2 is SMNVEV (reference sequence). V shed 5 bases, J shed 0 bases, and the junction held 9 bases outside the gene matches. The CDR3 runs to 16 residues. Here the CDR3 reads CASSPSTGATSYEQYF. CDR3 sequence (DNA): TGTGCCAGCAGTCCTTCGACAGGGGCGACCTCCTACGAGCAGTACTTC.

The gene calls are TRBV21-1 and TRBJ1-1; the table's D call, TRBD1, was not checked against the DNA. TRBV21-1 is noted as a pseudogene. This CDR3 contains 19 residues. This chain's CDR3 is CASSNRVTQKSIVNTEAFF. The CDR3, as DNA: TGTGCCAGCAGCAACCGAGTTACACAGAAAAGTATAGTGAACACTGAAGCTTTCTTT.

This chain uses TRBV7-3 with TRBJ2-3, with TRBD2 matching over 8 bases. Germline V CDR1 and CDR2: SGHTA, FQGTGA. This CDR3 region has 15 residues. V dropped 5 bases and J dropped 0; count of bases not matched to a gene: 4. The CDR3 protein is CASSTSGTSTDTQYF. Written as DNA, the CDR3 is TGTGCCAGCAGCACTAGCGGCACTAGCACAGATACGCAGTATTTT.

The chain uses TRBV10-3 and TRBJ1-5; weak D call: TRBD1 (6 bases). The V end lost 8 bases, the J end lost 4 bases, and 21 bases lay between the germline ends. This CDR3 has 16 residues. CDR1 ENHRY and CDR2 SYGVKD come from the germline V gene. CDR3 nucleotide sequence: TGTGCCATCGGGGGACGAAGTACAGGGCAAAATCAGCCCCAGCATTTT. Translation: CAIGGRSTGQNQPQHF.

DNA of the CDR3: TGTGCCAGCCAGGGAGGGGAGCAGTACTTC. This gives the protein CASQGGEQYF. The chain combines TRBV2 with TRBJ2-7, with 7 bases lining up with TRBD2. Per the germline V gene, CDR1 is SNHLY and CDR2 is FYNNEI. V lost 8 bases and J lost 7; bases outside the gene matches: 2. CDR3 length equals 10 residues.

The V and J genes are TRBV19 and TRBJ1-1; possible D gene TRBD1, 5 bases. Germline CDR1 is LNHDA and CDR2 is SQIVND (reference sequence). Trimming pared 4 bases from V and 5 bases from J, leaving 14 bases between. The CDR3 extends over 14 amino acids. The CDR3 sequence is CASSTQGAGTEAFF. CDR3 bases: TGTGCCAGTAGTACCCAGGGTGCGGGGACTGAAGCTTTCTTT.